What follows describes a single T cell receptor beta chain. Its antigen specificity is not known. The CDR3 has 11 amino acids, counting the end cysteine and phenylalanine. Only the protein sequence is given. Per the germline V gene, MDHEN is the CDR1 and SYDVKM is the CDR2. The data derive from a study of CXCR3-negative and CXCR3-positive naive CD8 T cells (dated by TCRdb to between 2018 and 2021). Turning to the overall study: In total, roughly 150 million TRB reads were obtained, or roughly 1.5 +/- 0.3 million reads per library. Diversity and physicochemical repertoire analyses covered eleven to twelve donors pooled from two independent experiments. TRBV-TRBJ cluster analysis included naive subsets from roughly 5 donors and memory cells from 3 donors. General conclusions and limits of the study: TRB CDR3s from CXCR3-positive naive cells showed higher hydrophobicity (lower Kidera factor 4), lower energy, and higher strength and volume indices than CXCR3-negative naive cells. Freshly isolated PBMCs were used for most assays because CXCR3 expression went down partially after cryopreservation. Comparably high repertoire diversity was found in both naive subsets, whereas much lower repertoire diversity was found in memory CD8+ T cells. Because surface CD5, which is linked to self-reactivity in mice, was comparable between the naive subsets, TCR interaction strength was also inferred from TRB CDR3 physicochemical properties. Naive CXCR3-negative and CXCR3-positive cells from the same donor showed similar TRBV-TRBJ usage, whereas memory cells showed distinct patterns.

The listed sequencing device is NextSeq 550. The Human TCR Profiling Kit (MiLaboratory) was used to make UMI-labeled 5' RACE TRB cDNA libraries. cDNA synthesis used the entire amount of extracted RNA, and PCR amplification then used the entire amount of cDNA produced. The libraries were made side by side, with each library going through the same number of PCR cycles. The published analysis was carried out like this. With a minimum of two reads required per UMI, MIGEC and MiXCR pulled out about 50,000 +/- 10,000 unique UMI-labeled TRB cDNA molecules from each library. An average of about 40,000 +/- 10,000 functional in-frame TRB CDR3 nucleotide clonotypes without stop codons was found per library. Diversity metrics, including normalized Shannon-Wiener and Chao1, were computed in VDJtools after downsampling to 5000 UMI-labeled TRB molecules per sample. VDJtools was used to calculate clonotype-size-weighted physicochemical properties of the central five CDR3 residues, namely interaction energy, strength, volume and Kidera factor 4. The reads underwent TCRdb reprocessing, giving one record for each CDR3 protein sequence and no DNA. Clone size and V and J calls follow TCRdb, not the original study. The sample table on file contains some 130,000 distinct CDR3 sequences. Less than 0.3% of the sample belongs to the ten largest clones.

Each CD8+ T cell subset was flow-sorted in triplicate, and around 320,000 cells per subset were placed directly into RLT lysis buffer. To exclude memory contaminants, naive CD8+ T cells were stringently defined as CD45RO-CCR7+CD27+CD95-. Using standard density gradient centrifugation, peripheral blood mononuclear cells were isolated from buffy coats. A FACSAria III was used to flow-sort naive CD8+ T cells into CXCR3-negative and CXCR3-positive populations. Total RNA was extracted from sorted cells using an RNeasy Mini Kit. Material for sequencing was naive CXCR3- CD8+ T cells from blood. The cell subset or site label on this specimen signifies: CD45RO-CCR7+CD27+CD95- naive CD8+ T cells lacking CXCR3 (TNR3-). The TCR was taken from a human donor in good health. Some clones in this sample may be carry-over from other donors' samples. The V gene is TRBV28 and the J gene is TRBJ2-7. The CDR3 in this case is CASTLGGEQYF.